The clone carrying this T cell receptor beta chain has only a few counts. Primers used in a second PCR of about 6 to 11 cycles were a sample-barcoded 5' primer and a J-beta primer mix. Each cDNA molecule received a tag from a template-switch adaptor that had 12 random nucleotides. Via MiXCR, TCRdb re-called the 5' RACE reads, giving one row per CDR3 protein. This table has about 1,400,000 distinct CDR3 sequences, roughly 45% appearing once. The data are from a study of blood T cells in healthy people across ages. Collection of ten milliliters of peripheral blood was performed for each donor. Per individual sample, total RNA of at least 5 micrograms was extracted. This CDR3 is 15 amino acids long. V gave up 6 bases and J gave up 5 bases; unmatched junction bases: 10. Germline V CDR1 and CDR2: ENHRY, SYGVKD.

The chain couples TRBV10-3 to TRBJ2-3; 8 bases agree with TRBD2. The sample taken for sequencing was blood. This TCR derives from a woman aged 18-35 years in good health. Written as DNA, the CDR3 is TGTGCCATCAGCGGGGGGACCGCGGGGGGAGATACGCAGTATTTT. Translation gives CAISGGTAGGDTQYF.